This TCR beta chain was recorded in a study of response to subunit inactivated influenza vaccine. Study results and limitations: The authors offered the suggestion that each seasonal influenza vaccination recruits few new T cells.

With 4 bases removed from V and 0 bases from J, the gap between germline ends came to 12 bases. Germline V gene sequence: CDR1 MNHNS, CDR2 SASEGT. This CDR3 is built from 15 residues. TCRdb reprocessed the RT-PCR reads via MiXCR and lists one record per CDR3 protein. The sample yields about half a million distinct CDR3 sequences, 7.5% to 8.5% seen once. This clonotype turned up a few times. What it binds is not known. This TCR was recovered from a man aged 50-75 years who received an inactivated influenza vaccine. The sequenced sample was PBMCs from blood, obtained 23 months after vaccination. This rearrangement joins TRBV6-1 to TRBJ1-2; D is undetermined. CDR3 in amino acids: CASSAQGTPNYGYTF. CDR3 in DNA: TGTGCCAGCAGTGCCCAAGGCACACCTAACTATGGCTACACCTTC.